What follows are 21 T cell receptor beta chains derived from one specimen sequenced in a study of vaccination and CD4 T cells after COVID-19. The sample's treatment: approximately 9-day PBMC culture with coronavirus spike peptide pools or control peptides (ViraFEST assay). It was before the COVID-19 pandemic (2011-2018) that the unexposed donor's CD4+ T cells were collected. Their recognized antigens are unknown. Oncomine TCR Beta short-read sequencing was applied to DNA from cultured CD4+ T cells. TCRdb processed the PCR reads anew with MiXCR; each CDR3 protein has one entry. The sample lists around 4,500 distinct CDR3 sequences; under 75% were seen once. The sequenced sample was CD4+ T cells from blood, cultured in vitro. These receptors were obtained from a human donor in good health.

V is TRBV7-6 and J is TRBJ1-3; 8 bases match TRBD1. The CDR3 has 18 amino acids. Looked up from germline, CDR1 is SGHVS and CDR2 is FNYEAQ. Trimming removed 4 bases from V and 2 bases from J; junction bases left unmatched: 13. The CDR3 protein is CASSSPPGQEVTGNTIYF. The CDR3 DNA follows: TGTGCCAGCAGCTCTCCCCCGGGACAGGAGGTTACTGGAAACACCATATATTTT.

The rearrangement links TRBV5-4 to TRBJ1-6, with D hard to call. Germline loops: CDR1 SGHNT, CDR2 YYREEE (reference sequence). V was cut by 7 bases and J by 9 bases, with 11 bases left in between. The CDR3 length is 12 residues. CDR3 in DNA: TGTGCCAGCCGCGACTACATTTCACCCCTCCACTTT. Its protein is CASRDYISPLHF.

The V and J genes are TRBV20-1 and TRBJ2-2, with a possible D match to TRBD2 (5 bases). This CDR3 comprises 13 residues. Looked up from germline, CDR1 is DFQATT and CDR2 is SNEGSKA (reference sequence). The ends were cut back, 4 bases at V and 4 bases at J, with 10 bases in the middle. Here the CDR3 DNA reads TGCAGTGCTACAGGAGAGGGCACCGGGGAGCTGTTTTTT. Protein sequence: CSATGEGTGELFF.

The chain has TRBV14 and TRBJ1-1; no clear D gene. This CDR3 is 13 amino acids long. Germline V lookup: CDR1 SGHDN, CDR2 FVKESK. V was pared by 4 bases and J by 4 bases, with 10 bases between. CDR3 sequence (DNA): TGTGCCAGCAGCCGGACTTGGACCACTGAAGCTTTCTTT. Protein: CASSRTWTTEAFF.

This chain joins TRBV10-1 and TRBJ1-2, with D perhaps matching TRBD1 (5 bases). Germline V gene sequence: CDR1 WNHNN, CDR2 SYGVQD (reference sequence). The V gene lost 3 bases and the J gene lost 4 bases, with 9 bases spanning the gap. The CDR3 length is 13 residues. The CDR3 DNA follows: TGCGCCAGCAGTGAAGGGACGGCCTATGGCTACACCTTC. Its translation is CASSEGTAYGYTF.

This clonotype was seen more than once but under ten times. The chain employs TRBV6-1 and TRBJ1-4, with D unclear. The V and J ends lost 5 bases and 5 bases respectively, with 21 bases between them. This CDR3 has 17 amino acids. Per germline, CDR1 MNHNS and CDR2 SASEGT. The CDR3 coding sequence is TGTGCCAGCAGTCCCCGGGCCGGACGCGGGGTCAATGAAAAACTGTTTTTT. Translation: CASSPRAGRGVNEKLFF.

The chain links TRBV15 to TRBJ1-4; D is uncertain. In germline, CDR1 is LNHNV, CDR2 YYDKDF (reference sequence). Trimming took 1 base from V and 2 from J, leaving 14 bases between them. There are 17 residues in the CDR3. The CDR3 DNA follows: TGTGCCACCAGCAGAGTGGCAGCTCTTACGACTAATGAAAAACTGTTTTTT. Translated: CATSRVAALTTNEKLFF.

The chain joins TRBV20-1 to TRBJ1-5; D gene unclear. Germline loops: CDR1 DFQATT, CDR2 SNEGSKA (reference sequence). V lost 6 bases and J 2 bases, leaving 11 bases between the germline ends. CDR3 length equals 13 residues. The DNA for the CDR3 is TGCAGTGCGGAACCGTCCCGCAATCAGCCCCAGCATTTT. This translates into CSAEPSRNQPQHF.

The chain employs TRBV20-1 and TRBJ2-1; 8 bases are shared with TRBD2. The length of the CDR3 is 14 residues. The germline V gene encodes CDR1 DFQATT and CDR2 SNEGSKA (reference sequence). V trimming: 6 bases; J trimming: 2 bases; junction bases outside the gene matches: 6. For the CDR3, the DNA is TGCAGTGCCCATCTAGCGGGCCCCTACAATGAGCAGTTCTTC. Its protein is CSAHLAGPYNEQFF.

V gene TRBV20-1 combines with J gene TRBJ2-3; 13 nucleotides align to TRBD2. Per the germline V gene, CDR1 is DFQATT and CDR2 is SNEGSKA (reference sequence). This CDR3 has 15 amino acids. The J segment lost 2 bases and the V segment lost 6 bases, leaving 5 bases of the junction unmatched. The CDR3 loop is CSAVGLAGVTDTQYF. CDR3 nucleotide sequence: TGCAGTGCCGTTGGACTAGCGGGGGTCACAGATACGCAGTATTTT.

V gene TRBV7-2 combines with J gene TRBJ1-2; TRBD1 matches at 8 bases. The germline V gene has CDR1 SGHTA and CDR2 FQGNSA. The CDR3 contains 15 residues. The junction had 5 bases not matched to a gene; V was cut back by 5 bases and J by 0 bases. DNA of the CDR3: TGTGCCAGCAGCCGATGGACAGGGACTAACTATGGCTACACCTTC. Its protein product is CASSRWTGTNYGYTF.

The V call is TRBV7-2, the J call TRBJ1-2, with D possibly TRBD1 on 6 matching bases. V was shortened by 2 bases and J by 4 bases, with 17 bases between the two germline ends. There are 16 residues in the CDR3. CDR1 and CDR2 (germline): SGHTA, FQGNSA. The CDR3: CASSLMSGQASYGYTF. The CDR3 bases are TGTGCCAGCAGCTTAATGTCGGGACAAGCATCCTATGGCTACACCTTC.

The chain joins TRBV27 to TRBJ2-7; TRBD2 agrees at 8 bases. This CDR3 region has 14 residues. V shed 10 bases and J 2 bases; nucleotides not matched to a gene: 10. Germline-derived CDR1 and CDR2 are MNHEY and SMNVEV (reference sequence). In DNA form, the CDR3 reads TGTGCCACCGCCGTAGCGGGGATGACCTACGAGCAGTACTTC. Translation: CATAVAGMTYEQYF.

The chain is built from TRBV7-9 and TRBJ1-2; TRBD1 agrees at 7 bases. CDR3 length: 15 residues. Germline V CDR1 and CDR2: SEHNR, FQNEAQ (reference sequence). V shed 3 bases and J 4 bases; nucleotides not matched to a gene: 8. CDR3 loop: CASSFETGSLYGYTF. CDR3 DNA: TGTGCCAGCAGCTTCGAGACAGGGAGTCTCTATGGCTACACCTTC.

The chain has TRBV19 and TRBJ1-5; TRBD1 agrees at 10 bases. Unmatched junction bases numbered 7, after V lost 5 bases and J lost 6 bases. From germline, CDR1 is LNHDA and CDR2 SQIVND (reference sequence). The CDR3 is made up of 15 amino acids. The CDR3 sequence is CASSADRGLGQPQHF. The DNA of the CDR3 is TGTGCCAGTAGTGCCGACAGGGGGCTGGGTCAGCCCCAGCATTTT.

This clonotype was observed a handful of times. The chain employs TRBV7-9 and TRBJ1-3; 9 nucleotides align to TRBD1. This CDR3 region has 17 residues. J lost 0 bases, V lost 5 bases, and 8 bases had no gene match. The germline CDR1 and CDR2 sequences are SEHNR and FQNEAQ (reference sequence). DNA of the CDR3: TGTGCCAGCAGCGGAAGGGACAGGGTACACTCTGGAAACACCATATATTTT. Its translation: CASSGRDRVHSGNTIYF.

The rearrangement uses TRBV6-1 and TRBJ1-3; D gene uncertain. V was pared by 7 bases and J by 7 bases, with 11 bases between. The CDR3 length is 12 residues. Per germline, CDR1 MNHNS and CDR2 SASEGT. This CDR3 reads CASTMAKNTIYF. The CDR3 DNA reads TGTGCCAGCACTATGGCTAAGAACACCATATATTTT.

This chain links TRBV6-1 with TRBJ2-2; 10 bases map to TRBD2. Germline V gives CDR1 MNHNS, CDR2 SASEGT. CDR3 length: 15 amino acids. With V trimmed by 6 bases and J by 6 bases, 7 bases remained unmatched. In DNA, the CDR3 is TGTGCCAGCAGCCGAGCGGGGGGGCCAGCCGGGGAGCTGTTTTTT. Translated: CASSRAGGPAGELFF.

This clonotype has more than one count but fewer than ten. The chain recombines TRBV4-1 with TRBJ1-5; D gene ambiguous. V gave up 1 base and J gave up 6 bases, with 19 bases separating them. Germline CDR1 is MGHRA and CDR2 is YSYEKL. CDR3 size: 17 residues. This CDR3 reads CASSQVWTPILVQPQHF. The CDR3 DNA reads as TGCGCCAGCAGCCAAGTATGGACCCCTATTCTGGTTCAGCCCCAGCATTTT.

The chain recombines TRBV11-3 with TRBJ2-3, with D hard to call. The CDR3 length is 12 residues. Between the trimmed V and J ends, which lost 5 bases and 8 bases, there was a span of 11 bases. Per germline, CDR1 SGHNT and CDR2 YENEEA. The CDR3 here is CASSDRRGTQYF. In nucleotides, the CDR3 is TGTGCCAGCAGCGACCGTCGCGGTACGCAGTATTTT.

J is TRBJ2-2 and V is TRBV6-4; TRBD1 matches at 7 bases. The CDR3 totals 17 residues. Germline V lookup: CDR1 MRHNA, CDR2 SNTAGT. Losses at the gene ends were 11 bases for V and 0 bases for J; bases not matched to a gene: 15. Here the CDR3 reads CAHPTPEQGANTGELFF. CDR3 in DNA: TGTGCCCATCCTACTCCTGAGCAGGGGGCGAACACCGGGGAGCTGTTTTTT.